Listed below are T cell receptor beta chains from one sample, sequenced in a study of T cells in Graves' hyperthyroidism and ophthalmopathy. Via MiXCR, TCRdb re-called the multiplex PCR reads, giving one row per CDR3 protein. This sample has hundreds of thousands of distinct CDR3 sequences, with around 15% found just once. The sequencing input was blood. The receptors derive from a man aged 18 to 29 with Graves' ophthalmopathy. CDR3s leave out the opening cysteine and the closing phenylalanine or tryptophan.

j_gene: TRBJ1-4; v_gene: TRBV29-1; CDR3aa: SVAFPTAQSEKLF
j_gene: TRBJ2-1; v_gene: TRBV2; CDR3aa: ASSDSSYNEQF
j_gene: TRBJ1-2; v_gene: TRBV10-3; CDR3aa: VISGPGMNYGYT
j_gene: TRBJ2-7; v_gene: TRBV18; CDR3aa: ASSPGSGASYEQY
j_gene: TRBJ2-7; v_gene: TRBV6-1; CDR3aa: ASSEFHRQGLYEQY
j_gene: TRBJ2-4; v_gene: TRBV4-1; CDR3aa: ASSPRDIAKNIQY
j_gene: TRBJ2-6; v_gene: TRBV7-8; CDR3aa: ASRRLWDSGANVLT
j_gene: TRBJ2-5; v_gene: TRBV6-1; CDR3aa: ASIQGGGRQETQY
j_gene: TRBJ2-7; v_gene: TRBV6-1; CDR3aa: ASSSTGLTNSYEQY
j_gene: TRBJ2-5; v_gene: TRBV5-6; CDR3aa: ASSLSLAGVETQY
j_gene: TRBJ2-1; v_gene: TRBV20-1; CDR3aa: SVVGGLSSYNEQF
j_gene: TRBJ2-7; v_gene: TRBV3-1; CDR3aa: ASSLTSGPDEQY
j_gene: TRBJ1-4; v_gene: TRBV4-1; CDR3aa: ASSPVGTNEKLF
j_gene: TRBJ1-1; v_gene: TRBV5-5; CDR3aa: ASSRISYGDTEAF
j_gene: TRBJ1-1; v_gene: TRBV5-1; CDR3aa: ASSLGETGGTEAF
j_gene: TRBJ1-1; v_gene: TRBV5-1; CDR3aa: ASSGDRGAEAF
j_gene: TRBJ2-5; v_gene: TRBV4-1; CDR3aa: ASSREWVTETQY
j_gene: TRBJ2-1; v_gene: TRBV3-1; CDR3aa: ASSHPDRVVPV
j_gene: TRBJ2-5; v_gene: TRBV4-1; CDR3aa: ASSQDDRGAAPQETQY
j_gene: TRBJ2-6; v_gene: TRBV4-1; CDR3aa: ASSQDFSSGANVLT
j_gene: TRBJ1-5; v_gene: TRBV15; CDR3aa: ATTWGGSGQPQH
j_gene: TRBJ2-5; v_gene: TRBV6-5; CDR3aa: ASSYGEPETQY
j_gene: TRBJ2-5; v_gene: TRBV3-1; CDR3aa: ASSPRQGGVGTQY
j_gene: TRBJ2-2; v_gene: TRBV7-9; CDR3aa: ASSLPGGAVTGELF
j_gene: TRBJ2-1; v_gene: TRBV9; CDR3aa: ASSEAGVINEQF
j_gene: TRBJ2-3; v_gene: TRBV7-9; CDR3aa: ASSSSDGAQY
j_gene: TRBJ1-1; v_gene: TRBV7-9; CDR3aa: ASSLGTSAEAF
j_gene: TRBJ2-5; v_gene: TRBV10-3; CDR3aa: AISGGETQY
j_gene: TRBJ2-1; v_gene: TRBV7-8; CDR3aa: ASSPNLYNEQF
j_gene: TRBJ2-1; v_gene: TRBV6-1; CDR3aa: ASSQDGSSYNEQF
j_gene: TRBJ2-2; v_gene: TRBV2; CDR3aa: ASMGPSNTGELF
j_gene: TRBJ2-2; v_gene: TRBV10-1; CDR3aa: ASRIDVNTGELF
j_gene: TRBJ2-1; v_gene: TRBV2; CDR3aa: ASSEDRGVWNEQF
j_gene: TRBJ2-5; v_gene: TRBV7-8; CDR3aa: ASSLARGGIETQY
j_gene: TRBJ2-3; v_gene: TRBV11-2; CDR3aa: ASNWDPRDYNKHWDTQY
j_gene: TRBJ2-2; v_gene: TRBV7-9; CDR3aa: ASSSPPGGAGPGELF
j_gene: TRBJ1-6; v_gene: TRBV3-1; CDR3aa: ASSQDGQGNSPLH
j_gene: TRBJ1-2; v_gene: TRBV30; CDR3aa: AWNLGGSYGYT
j_gene: TRBJ2-2; v_gene: TRBV5-4; CDR3aa: ASTDGTDTGELF
j_gene: TRBJ2-1; v_gene: TRBV2; CDR3aa: ASSEPGLAGPSSYNEQF
j_gene: TRBJ2-2; v_gene: TRBV11-3; CDR3aa: ASRISGPNTGELF
j_gene: TRBJ2-1; v_gene: TRBV11-2; CDR3aa: ASSPPGAFYNEQF
j_gene: TRBJ2-7; v_gene: TRBV10-3; CDR3aa: AISESGGGLYEQY
j_gene: TRBJ1-1; v_gene: TRBV11-3; CDR3aa: ASSFVPNTEAF
j_gene: TRBJ2-3; v_gene: TRBV7-9; CDR3aa: ASSRGQSLLSTDTQY
j_gene: TRBJ2-7; v_gene: TRBV3-1; CDR3aa: ASSQEFLGLAGGEQY
j_gene: TRBJ2-5; v_gene: TRBV20-1; CDR3aa: SATVAGGWETQY
j_gene: TRBJ1-2; v_gene: TRBV18; CDR3aa: ASSPNRDYGYT
j_gene: TRBJ1-2; v_gene: TRBV27; CDR3aa: ASSKTGTYNGYT
j_gene: TRBJ1-5; v_gene: TRBV18; CDR3aa: ASSPQGAADQPQH
j_gene: TRBJ1-2; v_gene: TRBV15; CDR3aa: ATSFRLTVGDGYT
j_gene: TRBJ2-1; v_gene: TRBV20-1; CDR3aa: SARESSGSWNEQF
j_gene: TRBJ2-3; v_gene: TRBV30; CDR3aa: AWSNLAGGPGTQY